The rows below give T cell receptor beta chains drawn from one sample of a study of T cell responses to AZD1222 COVID-19 vaccine. The repertoire was sequenced with immunoSEQ multiplex PCR; TCRdb's copy has only in-frame clones and lacks some. The sample yields roughly 130,000 clones, 80% to 95% seen once. The sequences come from peripheral blood, collected 28 days after the second AZD1222 dose. The source of these receptors is an adult who received the AZD1222 COVID-19 vaccine. Each CDR3 is given with its conserved first and last residue. A D gene is named only where the DNA matches it firmly. The size of a clone is reported for some rows only, either as once, few or many, or as a class for expanded clones.

J gene: TRBJ2-7
clone size: -
V gene: TRBV2
D gene: -
CDR3 DNA: TGTGCCAGCAGTGAAGTGTCGACAGCCCCCTACGAGCAGTACTTC
CDR3 protein: CASSEVSTAPYEQYF

J gene: TRBJ2-2
clone size: -
V gene: TRBV29-1
D gene: TRBD2
CDR3 DNA: TGCAGCGTTCCCGGACTAGCGAACACCGGGGAGCTGTTTTTT
CDR3 protein: CSVPGLANTGELFF

J gene: TRBJ1-6
clone size: -
V gene: TRBV10-3
D gene: -
CDR3 DNA: TGTGCCATCGAGGCCGAACAGGGAGTTTCACCCCTCCACTTT
CDR3 protein: CAIEAEQGVSPLHF

J gene: TRBJ2-3
clone size: -
V gene: TRBV21-1
D gene: -
CDR3 DNA: TGTGCCAGCAGTTCGACCACAGATACGCAGTATTTT
CDR3 protein: CASSSTTDTQYF

J gene: TRBJ1-2
clone size: -
V gene: TRBV12-3/TRBV12-4
D gene: -
CDR3 DNA: TGTGCCAGCAGTTTGCAAGGCGGCTACACCTTC
CDR3 protein: CASSLQGGYTF

J gene: TRBJ2-3
clone size: -
V gene: TRBV7-5
D gene: -
CDR3 DNA: TGTGTCAGAAGCAAAGTAAGTCCCCTAGCGGGAGGAACAGATACGCAGTATTTT
CDR3 protein: CVRSKVSPLAGGTDTQYF

J gene: TRBJ1-2
clone size: once
V gene: TRBV29-1
D gene: -
CDR3 DNA: TGCAGCGTTGTGGGGGAACGGGGCTATGGCTACACCTTC
CDR3 protein: CSVVGERGYGYTF

J gene: TRBJ2-1
clone size: -
V gene: TRBV29-1
D gene: TRBD2
CDR3 DNA: TGCAGCGTCACCGGGACTAGCGGCCTTTCCTACAATGAGCAGTTCTTC
CDR3 protein: CSVTGTSGLSYNEQFF

J gene: TRBJ1-2
clone size: -
V gene: TRBV27
D gene: TRBD1
CDR3 DNA: TGTGCCAGCAGTTTATTAGGGGGCAGCCACTATGGCTACACCTTC
CDR3 protein: CASSLLGGSHYGYTF

J gene: TRBJ2-7
clone size: -
V gene: TRBV18
D gene: -
CDR3 DNA: TGTGCCAGCTCACAACCGGACGGAGGGGCAAACTACGAGCAGTACTTC
CDR3 protein: CASSQPDGGANYEQYF

J gene: TRBJ1-1
clone size: -
V gene: TRBV11-3
D gene: -
CDR3 DNA: TGTGCCAGCAGCTTAGTTGGGGGGTCTGAAGCTTTCTTT
CDR3 protein: CASSLVGGSEAFF

J gene: TRBJ1-3
clone size: -
V gene: TRBV7-2
D gene: -
CDR3 DNA: TGTGCCAGCAGCTTAGTGGGGGGGGAAGGAAACACCATATATTTT
CDR3 protein: CASSLVGGEGNTIYF

J gene: TRBJ2-1
clone size: once
V gene: TRBV7-9
D gene: -
CDR3 DNA: TGTGCCAGCAGCTACTACAATGAGCAGTTCTTC
CDR3 protein: CASSYYNEQFF

J gene: TRBJ2-1
clone size: -
V gene: TRBV11-2
D gene: -
CDR3 DNA: TGTGCCAGCAGCTTTCCCAGGGAAGGTGAGCAGTTCTTC
CDR3 protein: CASSFPREGEQFF

J gene: TRBJ2-6
clone size: -
V gene: TRBV6-6
D gene: -
CDR3 DNA: TGTGCCAGTCGCAGGCCCTCTGGGGCCAACGTCCTGACTTTC
CDR3 protein: CASRRPSGANVLTF

J gene: TRBJ2-3
clone size: -
V gene: TRBV7-2
D gene: -
CDR3 DNA: TGTGCCAGCAGCTCTATCCGACTAGTAGATACGCAGTATTTT
CDR3 protein: CASSSIRLVDTQYF

J gene: TRBJ1-1
clone size: -
V gene: TRBV11-3
D gene: -
CDR3 DNA: TGTGCCAGCAAGAGAAACCCGGCCCTTGAAGCTTTCTTT
CDR3 protein: CASKRNPALEAFF

J gene: TRBJ1-1
clone size: -
V gene: TRBV27
D gene: -
CDR3 DNA: TGTGCCAGCAGTATACAGGGACGAACTGAAGCTTTCTTT
CDR3 protein: CASSIQGRTEAFF

J gene: TRBJ2-5
clone size: -
V gene: TRBV18
D gene: -
CDR3 DNA: TGTGCCAGCTCACCCTCCTGGGAACAAGAGACCCAGTACTTC
CDR3 protein: CASSPSWEQETQYF

J gene: TRBJ1-5
clone size: once
V gene: TRBV28
D gene: TRBD1
CDR3 DNA: TGTGCCAGCAGTTTAGGCGGGACAGGGGATCAGCCCCAGCATTTT
CDR3 protein: CASSLGGTGDQPQHF

J gene: TRBJ2-1
clone size: -
V gene: TRBV28
D gene: TRBD2
CDR3 DNA: TGTGCCTCCCTGGAGGCGGGAGGAACCGAGCAGTTCTTC
CDR3 protein: CASLEAGGTEQFF

J gene: TRBJ1-6
clone size: -
V gene: TRBV28
D gene: TRBD1
CDR3 DNA: TGTGCCAGCAGTTTTCCGGGACAGGGTTCACCCCTCCACTTT
CDR3 protein: CASSFPGQGSPLHF

J gene: TRBJ2-2
clone size: -
V gene: TRBV4-3
D gene: -
CDR3 DNA: TGCGCCAGCAGCCGCGCAGGGGCCCCGAACACCGGGGAGCTGTTTTTT
CDR3 protein: CASSRAGAPNTGELFF

J gene: TRBJ1-1
clone size: -
V gene: TRBV6-5
D gene: TRBD1
CDR3 DNA: TGTGCCAGCAGAAGGACAGGAGATAACACTGAAGCTTTCTTT
CDR3 protein: CASRRTGDNTEAFF

J gene: TRBJ2-7
clone size: -
V gene: TRBV29-1
D gene: -
CDR3 DNA: TGCAGCGTGGTCGCAGGCTACGAGCAGTACTTC
CDR3 protein: CSVVAGYEQYF

J gene: TRBJ2-7
clone size: -
V gene: TRBV9
D gene: -
CDR3 DNA: TGTGCCAGCAGCGTAGCACAGGGTCCTCCCCACGAGCAGTACTTC
CDR3 protein: CASSVAQGPPHEQYF

J gene: TRBJ2-7
clone size: once
V gene: TRBV4-3
D gene: -
CDR3 DNA: TGCGCCAGCAGCCGGAGGGAAGGGGGCACCTCCTACGAGCAGTACTTC
CDR3 protein: CASSRREGGTSYEQYF

J gene: TRBJ2-1
clone size: -
V gene: TRBV4-3
D gene: TRBD1
CDR3 DNA: TGCGCCAGCAGCCAAGATAAAAAGGACAGGGGGGGATTCAATGAGCAGTTCTTC
CDR3 protein: CASSQDKKDRGGFNEQFF

J gene: TRBJ2-2
clone size: -
V gene: TRBV6-1
D gene: -
CDR3 DNA: TGTGCCAGCAGTGAAGGTTCCAGGGACACCGGGGAGCTGTTTTTT
CDR3 protein: CASSEGSRDTGELFF

J gene: TRBJ1-5
clone size: -
V gene: TRBV6-5
D gene: -
CDR3 DNA: TGTGCCAGCAGCCTGAGGGGTGGCAATCAGCCCCAGCATTTT
CDR3 protein: CASSLRGGNQPQHF

J gene: TRBJ1-1
clone size: -
V gene: TRBV7-2
D gene: -
CDR3 DNA: TGTGCCAGCAGCTCTGGACAGAACACTGAAGCTTTCTTT
CDR3 protein: CASSSGQNTEAFF

J gene: TRBJ2-6
clone size: -
V gene: TRBV30
D gene: -
CDR3 DNA: TGTGCCTGGAGGGAAGGGGGCTCTGGGGCCAACGTCCTGACTTTC
CDR3 protein: CAWREGGSGANVLTF

J gene: TRBJ1-5
clone size: few
V gene: TRBV6-4
D gene: TRBD1
CDR3 DNA: TGTGCCAGCAGTCGACAGGGGGCGAGCAATCAGCCCCAGCATTTT
CDR3 protein: CASSRQGASNQPQHF

J gene: TRBJ2-2
clone size: few
V gene: TRBV2
D gene: -
CDR3 DNA: TGTGCCAGCAGTGTGCAGGGGGGATTCGCCGGGGAGCTGTTTTTT
CDR3 protein: CASSVQGGFAGELFF

J gene: TRBJ2-2
clone size: -
V gene: TRBV9
D gene: -
CDR3 DNA: TGTGCCAGCAGCGTATTGGAGGGAACCGGGGAGCTGTTTTTT
CDR3 protein: CASSVLEGTGELFF

J gene: TRBJ2-7
clone size: few
V gene: TRBV5-1
D gene: -
CDR3 DNA: TGCGCCAGCAGCTTGTCTACAAGCTCCTACGAGCAGTACTTC
CDR3 protein: CASSLSTSSYEQYF

J gene: TRBJ1-5
clone size: -
V gene: TRBV2
D gene: -
CDR3 DNA: TGTGCCAGCAGTGAATTGGGGGACAGCAATCAGCCCCAGCATTTT
CDR3 protein: CASSELGDSNQPQHF

J gene: TRBJ1-2
clone size: -
V gene: TRBV7-2
D gene: TRBD1
CDR3 DNA: TGTGCCAGCAGCCCTGGAGGGGACAGGGCGGCATATGGCTACACCTTC
CDR3 protein: CASSPGGDRAAYGYTF

J gene: TRBJ2-7
clone size: -
V gene: TRBV11-2
D gene: -
CDR3 DNA: TGTGCCAGCAGCCCAGGGCCCCTCTACGAGCAGTACTTC
CDR3 protein: CASSPGPLYEQYF

J gene: TRBJ1-5
clone size: -
V gene: TRBV28
D gene: -
CDR3 DNA: TGTGCCAGCGAAAAGGGGGACCAGCCCCAGCATTTT
CDR3 protein: CASEKGDQPQHF

J gene: TRBJ2-6
clone size: -
V gene: TRBV6-2/TRBV6-3
D gene: -
CDR3 DNA: TGTGCCAGCAGTTACATGGAGGGTACTGGGGCCAACGTCCTGACTTTC
CDR3 protein: CASSYMEGTGANVLTF

J gene: TRBJ1-5
clone size: -
V gene: TRBV7-9
D gene: TRBD1
CDR3 DNA: TGTGCCAGCAGCCCAGGGGGTCAGCCCCAGCATTTT
CDR3 protein: CASSPGGQPQHF

J gene: TRBJ1-4
clone size: -
V gene: TRBV19
D gene: -
CDR3 DNA: TGTGCCAGTACAAAGAACGGACCCGGCCTCCGGGCAACTAATGAAAAACTGTTTTTT
CDR3 protein: CASTKNGPGLRATNEKLFF

J gene: TRBJ2-3
clone size: -
V gene: TRBV19
D gene: -
CDR3 DNA: TGTGCCAGTAGTGACCGCAGCACAGATACGCAGTATTTT
CDR3 protein: CASSDRSTDTQYF

J gene: TRBJ1-1
clone size: -
V gene: TRBV7-3
D gene: -
CDR3 DNA: TGTGCCAGCAGCGCCCATTCGGGACAGAACACTGAAGCTTTCTTT
CDR3 protein: CASSAHSGQNTEAFF

J gene: TRBJ2-7
clone size: few
V gene: TRBV5-4
D gene: -
CDR3 DNA: TGTGCCAGCAGCTTTGAGACCGGTTGGGGCGGATCCTACGAGCAGTACTTC
CDR3 protein: CASSFETGWGGSYEQYF

J gene: TRBJ1-2
clone size: -
V gene: TRBV2
D gene: TRBD1
CDR3 DNA: TGTGCCAGCAGGGGCGGACAGGGGGGTAACTATGGCTACACCTTC
CDR3 protein: CASRGGQGGNYGYTF

J gene: TRBJ2-3
clone size: -
V gene: TRBV7-2
D gene: TRBD2
CDR3 DNA: TGTGCCAGCAGCCCCGGGACTAGCGGGGGGCCCACAGATACGCAGTATTTT
CDR3 protein: CASSPGTSGGPTDTQYF

J gene: TRBJ1-2
clone size: few
V gene: TRBV4-3
D gene: -
CDR3 DNA: TGCGCCAGCAGCCAAGGGTCGGGAACAAACTATGGCTACACCTTC
CDR3 protein: CASSQGSGTNYGYTF

J gene: TRBJ1-1
clone size: -
V gene: TRBV20-1
D gene: -
CDR3 DNA: TGTAGGGCGACAAACACTGAAGCTTTCTTT
CDR3 protein: CRATNTEAFF

J gene: TRBJ1-1
clone size: once
V gene: TRBV29-1
D gene: -
CDR3 DNA: TGCAGCGTTTCCCCGACAGCAGTAATGAACACTGAAGCTTTCTTT
CDR3 protein: CSVSPTAVMNTEAFF